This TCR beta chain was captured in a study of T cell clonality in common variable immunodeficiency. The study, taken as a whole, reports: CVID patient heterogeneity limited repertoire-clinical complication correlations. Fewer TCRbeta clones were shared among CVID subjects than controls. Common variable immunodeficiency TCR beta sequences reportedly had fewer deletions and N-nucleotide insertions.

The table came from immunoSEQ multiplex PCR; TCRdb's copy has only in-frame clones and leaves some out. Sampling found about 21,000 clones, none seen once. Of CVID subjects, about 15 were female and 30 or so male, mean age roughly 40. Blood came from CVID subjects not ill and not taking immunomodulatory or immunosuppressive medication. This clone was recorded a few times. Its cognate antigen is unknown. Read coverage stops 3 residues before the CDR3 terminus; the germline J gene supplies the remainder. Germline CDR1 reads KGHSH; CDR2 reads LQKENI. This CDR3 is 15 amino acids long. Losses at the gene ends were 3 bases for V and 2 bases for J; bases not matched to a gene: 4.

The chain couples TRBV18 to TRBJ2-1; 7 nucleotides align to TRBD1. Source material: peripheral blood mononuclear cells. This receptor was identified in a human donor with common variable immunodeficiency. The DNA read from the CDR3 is TGTGCCAGCTCACCCAACAGGGGACCCTACAATGAG. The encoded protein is CASSPNRGPYNE. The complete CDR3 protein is CASSPNRGPYNEQFF. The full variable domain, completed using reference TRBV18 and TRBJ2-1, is NAGVMQNPRHLVRRRGQEARLRCSPMKGHSHVYWYRQLPEEGLKFMVYLQKENIIDESGMPKERFSAEFPKEGPSILRIQQVVRGDSAAYFCASSPNRGPYNEQFFGPGTRLTVL.